The 20 T cell receptor beta chains below all came from one sample that was sequenced in a study of somatic mutations in cytotoxic T cells in rheumatoid arthritis. Repertoires were generated with immunoSEQ multiplex PCR, while TCRdb's copy carries only in-frame clones and drops some. The table records around 12,000 clones, around three quarters of them present only once. Material for sequencing was CD8+ T cells sorted from blood. Receptors originate from an adult with rheumatoid arthritis.

The chain has TRBV5-5 and TRBJ2-2; D is perhaps TRBD2 (6 bases). Germline loops: CDR1 SGHKS, CDR2 YYEKEE (reference sequence). The CDR3 length is 16 residues. Deletions cut 2 bases from V and 6 bases from J, with 17 bases between. The CDR3 DNA sequence: TGTGCCAGCAGCTTAATTCCTCGGACGGGGGCCGGGGAGCTGTTTTTT. Residues: CASSLIPRTGAGELFF.

This chain uses TRBV13 with TRBJ1-1; unclear D gene. The CDR3 consists of 14 residues. The germline V and J ends were trimmed by 2 bases and 5 bases, with 12 bases remaining between them. Germline V lookup: CDR1 PRHDT, CDR2 FYEKMQ (reference sequence). CDR3 nucleotides: TGTGCCAGCAGCTTAAGTGAAAGGAGAACTGAAGCTTTCTTT. This translates into CASSLSERRTEAFF. Full variable domain (outside the CDR3, taken from reference TRBV13 and TRBJ1-1): AAGVIQSPRHLIKEKRETATLKCYPIPRHDTVYWYQQGPGQDPQFLISFYEKMQSDKGSIPDRFSAQQFSDYHSELNMSSLELGDSALYFCASSLSERRTEAFFGQGTRLTVV.

The genes are TRBV7-2 and TRBJ1-5, with D uncertain. The CDR3 totals 14 residues. V was trimmed by 7 bases and J by 0 bases, leaving 10 bases between them. Per germline, CDR1 SGHTA and CDR2 FQGNSA. The CDR3 loop reads CASKRDYSNQPQHF. The CDR3 region has the DNA TGTGCCAGCAAAAGAGATTATAGCAATCAGCCCCAGCATTTT.

This chain links TRBV7-2 with TRBJ1-2; 9 bases align to TRBD1. The CDR3 extends over 14 amino acids. The V gene end was trimmed by 3 bases and the J gene end by 8 bases; junction bases not matched to a gene: 7. Germline V gene lookup returns CDR1 SGHTA and CDR2 FQGNSA. CDR3 DNA: TGTGCCAGCAGCTTTTGGACAGGGGCGGGCGGCTACACCTTC. Translated, it gives CASSFWTGAGGYTF.

This sequence joins TRBV10-1 and TRBJ2-2; D is ambiguous. This CDR3 has 14 amino acids. The germline V gene encodes CDR1 WNHNN and CDR2 SYGVQD (reference sequence). Between the trimmed V and J ends, which lost 0 bases and 8 bases, there was a span of 10 bases. This chain's CDR3 is CASSESRQVGELFF. The DNA of the CDR3 is TGCGCCAGCAGTGAGTCAAGACAAGTTGGGGAGCTGTTTTTT.

This rearrangement joins TRBV9 to TRBJ2-2; possible D gene TRBD2, 5 bases. Trimming pared 0 bases from V and 5 bases from J, leaving 11 bases between. Germline loops: CDR1 SGDLS, CDR2 YYNGEE. There are 15 residues in the CDR3. In nucleotides, the CDR3 is TGTGCCAGCAGCGTAGAAGGCGAGGGAACCGGGGAGCTGTTTTTT. This gives the protein CASSVEGEGTGELFF.

V and J are TRBV6-5 and TRBJ1-2; possibly TRBD1 for D (5 bases). Between the trimmed V and J ends, which lost 2 bases and 8 bases, there was a span of 9 bases. Germline assignment: CDR1 MNHEY and CDR2 SVGAGI. The CDR3 sequence is 12 residues long. CDR3 amino acids: CASSYDRNGYTF. For the CDR3, the DNA is TGTGCCAGCAGTTACGACAGAAACGGCTACACCTTC.

The J gene is TRBJ2-1, the V gene TRBV6-6; 14 nucleotides match TRBD2. The V gene's germline CDR1 is MNHNY and CDR2 SVGAGI (reference sequence). With V trimmed by 5 bases and J by 7 bases, 4 bases remained unmatched. The CDR3 is 15 amino acids. CDR3: CASSKTSGGANEQFF. In DNA, the CDR3 is TGTGCCAGCAGTAAGACTAGCGGGGGGGCAAATGAGCAGTTCTTC.

This chain joins TRBV7-9 and TRBJ1-1, with D unclear. The V end was cut by 5 bases, the J end by 1 base, with 14 bases between. The V gene's germline CDR1 is SEHNR and CDR2 FQNEAQ (reference sequence). The CDR3 extends over 15 amino acids. The CDR3 here is CASSLLGATNTEAFF. CDR3 nucleotide sequence: TGTGCCAGCAGCCTATTAGGAGCTACGAACACTGAAGCTTTCTTT.

V usage is TRBV14 and J usage is TRBJ2-7, with 11 bases that match TRBD1. CDR1 SGHDN and CDR2 FVKESK come from the germline V gene. The CDR3 contains 15 residues. The ends lost 1 base at V and 3 bases at J; junction bases unmatched: 2. In DNA form, the CDR3 reads TGTGCCAGCAGCCAAGGGACAGGGGGCTTCTACGAGCAGTACTTC. Protein product: CASSQGTGGFYEQYF.

V is TRBV5-6 and J is TRBJ2-2; D tentatively fits TRBD1 or TRBD2 (5 bases each). The V gene's germline CDR1 is SGHDT and CDR2 YYEEEE. Trimming stripped 0 bases from V and 6 bases from J, with 9 bases between. The CDR3 has 14 residues. In DNA form, the CDR3 reads TGTGCCAGCAGCTTGGTGAGGGGCGCCGGGGAGCTGTTTTTT. It codes for CASSLVRGAGELFF.

This clone was found a few times. The rearrangement links TRBV23-1 to TRBJ1-6; D perhaps matches TRBD1 (5 bases). TRBV23-1 is an ORF; its function is uncertain. This CDR3 is built from 14 residues. The V and J ends lost 8 bases and 7 bases respectively, with 15 bases between them. The CDR3 bases are TGCGCCAGCCCGGGGGGGGGAAAAAATTCACCCCTCCACTTT. Amino acid sequence: CASPGGGKNSPLHF.

V usage is TRBV4-3 and J usage is TRBJ2-1; D assignment may be TRBD1 or TRBD2 (5 bases each). The germline CDR1 and CDR2 sequences are LGHNA and YSLEER. This CDR3 has 16 amino acids. V lost 0 bases and J lost 4, with 13 bases in between. The CDR3 coding sequence is TGCGCCAGCAGCCAAGATTCAGGGACCGCTTACAATGAGCAGTTCTTC. Protein sequence: CASSQDSGTAYNEQFF.

This clone was counted a single time. The chain uses TRBV5-1 and TRBJ2-3; 8 nucleotides align to TRBD2. Per the germline V gene, CDR1 is SGHRS and CDR2 is YFSETQ. Trimming at V came to 2 bases and at J to 4 bases, leaving 6 bases not matched to a gene. The CDR3 runs 15 residues. The CDR3 bases are TGCGCCAGCAGCTTCCCAAGCGGGAGTCCAGATACGCAGTATTTT. It codes for CASSFPSGSPDTQYF.

The V and J genes are TRBV7-2 and TRBJ2-2; D not certain. The CDR3 loop spans 12 amino acids. The germline V gene encodes CDR1 SGHTA and CDR2 FQGNSA. V lost 5 bases, J lost 7 bases, and 8 bases lay in between. The CDR3 is CASSTRGGELFF. The CDR3 DNA reads as TGTGCCAGCAGCACCCGTGGCGGGGAGCTGTTTTTT.

This clone showed up just once. The V gene is TRBV27, the J gene TRBJ2-7; D uncertain. Looked up from germline, CDR1 is MNHEY and CDR2 is SMNVEV (reference sequence). V was pared by 3 bases and J by 6 bases, with 15 bases between. The CDR3 has 14 residues. Written as DNA, the CDR3 is TGTGCCAGCAGTTTCGTTGGTGGTTTAATCGAGCAGTACTTC. The encoded protein is CASSFVGGLIEQYF.

This sequence joins TRBV27 and TRBJ2-3; D is unresolved. The CDR3 length is 15 residues. V lost 0 bases and J 1 base, leaving 8 bases between the germline ends. Germline V gene sequence: CDR1 MNHEY, CDR2 SMNVEV (reference sequence). The DNA of the CDR3 is TGTGCCAGCAGTTTATCACCTCTCGGCACAGATACGCAGTATTTT. Residues: CASSLSPLGTDTQYF.

The chain couples TRBV28 to TRBJ2-7, with D tentatively TRBD1 (6 bases). This CDR3 comprises 13 residues. The V gene lost 1 base and the J gene lost 7 bases, with 11 bases spanning the gap. Germline CDR1 and CDR2: MDHEN and SYDVKM. The CDR3 DNA sequence: TGTGCCAGCAGTTTATTTGGCAGGGGTGAGCAGTACTTC. It codes for CASSLFGRGEQYF. The variable domain in full, with the rest retrieved from reference TRBV28 and TRBJ2-7, is DVKVTQSSRYLVKRTGEKVFLECVQDMDHENMFWYRQDPGLGLRLIYFSYDVKMKEKGDIPEGYSVSREKKERFSLILESASTNQTSMYLCASSLFGRGEQYFGPGTRLTVT.

The genes are TRBV14 and TRBJ2-1; D is unclear. The CDR3 has 17 residues. Trimming stripped 3 bases from V and 4 bases from J, with 19 bases between. Germline V lookup: CDR1 SGHDN, CDR2 FVKESK. The CDR3 loop is CASSQGIDSDIYNEQFF. CDR3 sequence (DNA): TGTGCCAGCAGCCAGGGAATCGACTCAGACATTTACAATGAGCAGTTCTTC. Together with reference TRBV14 and TRBJ2-1, the CDR3 gives the full variable domain: EAGVTQFPSHSVIEKGQTVTLRCDPISGHDNLYWYRRVMGKEIKFLLHFVKESKQDESGMPNNRFLAERTGGTYSTLKVQPAELEDSGVYFCASSQGIDSDIYNEQFFGPGTRLTVL.

J is TRBJ2-5 and V is TRBV28; D may be TRBD1 or TRBD2 (6 bases each). Germline V gives CDR1 MDHEN, CDR2 SYDVKM. V lost 4 bases to trimming and J lost 4 bases, with 16 bases between them. The CDR3 is made up of 15 amino acids. CDR3 amino acids: CASSSPWGARETQYF. The CDR3 DNA reads as TGTGCCAGCAGTTCCCCGTGGGGGGCGAGAGAGACCCAGTACTTC.